This entry lists 21 T cell receptor beta chains sequenced from one sample in a study of blood T cell repertoires in COVID-19. TCRdb's copy holds only in-frame clones and misses some; the assay was immunoSEQ multiplex PCR. The data show some 190,000 clones, more than 70% seen once. The specimen was peripheral blood. These receptors originate from a human donor in a cohort sampled during active COVID-19.

This chain links TRBV7-8 with TRBJ2-1, with 9 bases that match TRBD2. The CDR3 runs to 16 residues. The V gene's germline CDR1 is SGHVS and CDR2 FQNEAQ. Trimming removed 5 bases from V and 8 bases from J; junction bases left unmatched: 13. DNA of the CDR3: TGTGCCAGCAGCAAAACCTCTAGCGGGAAGGGGTATGAGCAGTTCTTC. Protein sequence: CASSKTSSGKGYEQFF.

The CDR3 nucleotides are TGTGCCAGCAGCCCTACCCGTCGGGACAGGGACGGCGGCTACACCTTC. Amino acids: CASSPTRRDRDGGYTF. This sequence joins TRBV5-6 and TRBJ1-2, with 9 bases matching TRBD1. The CDR3 sequence is 16 residues long. The J segment lost 8 bases and the V segment lost 4 bases, leaving 15 bases of the junction unmatched. Germline V gene data show CDR1 as SGHDT and CDR2 as YYEEEE.

This clone was observed a few times. The CDR3 protein is CASSLRAGLSPLHF. The CDR3 coding sequence is TGTGCCAGCAGCTTGCGCGCAGGGCTGTCACCCCTCCACTTT. This sequence joins TRBV5-6 and TRBJ1-6; possible D gene TRBD1, 5 bases. CDR3 size: 14 residues. CDR1 SGHDT and CDR2 YYEEEE come from the germline V gene. V lost 1 base and J lost 10, with 12 bases in between.

The chain has TRBV2 and TRBJ1-4, with TRBD1 matching 7 bases. This CDR3 region has 13 residues. Germline CDR1 SNHLY, CDR2 FYNNEI. V dropped 6 bases and J dropped 4; count of bases not matched to a gene: 2. As DNA, the CDR3 is TGTGCCAGCAGGGGACAGTTTAATGAAAAACTGTTTTTT. Translated, it gives CASRGQFNEKLFF.

The chain joins TRBV20-1 to TRBJ2-3, with a possible D match to TRBD1 (5 bases). The CDR3 has 13 residues. The germline V and J ends were trimmed by 3 bases and 4 bases, with 11 bases remaining between them. Germline V gene lookup returns CDR1 DFQATT and CDR2 SNEGSKA (reference sequence). CDR3 bases: TGCAGTGCTAGTGTGGGGCCCCCAGATACGCAGTATTTT. It translates to CSASVGPPDTQYF.

In DNA form, the CDR3 reads TGTGCCAGCAGCCGACAGGGGGTGGACTATGGCTACACCTTC. Protein sequence: CASSRQGVDYGYTF. This rearrangement joins TRBV6-5 to TRBJ1-2, with 9 bases identical to TRBD1. Germline-derived CDR1 and CDR2 are MNHEY and SVGAGI. This CDR3 has 14 amino acids. V lost 6 bases to trimming and J lost 3 bases; unmatched junction nucleotides: 5.

The chain recombines TRBV29-1 with TRBJ1-5; TRBD1 aligns across 7 bases. V dropped 6 bases and J dropped 6; count of bases not matched to a gene: 8. Germline V gene data show CDR1 as SQVTM and CDR2 as ANQGSEA. The CDR3 runs to 13 residues. CDR3 sequence reads: CSVRQGSGQPQHF. The DNA for the CDR3 is TGCAGCGTGAGACAGGGATCTGGTCAGCCCCAGCATTTT.

V is TRBV7-9 and J is TRBJ2-7; TRBD2 aligns across 9 bases. Germline V lookup: CDR1 SEHNR, CDR2 FQNEAQ (reference sequence). The CDR3 loop spans 16 amino acids. After removal of 5 bases from V and 1 base from J, the junction contained 9 bases not matched to a gene. CDR3: CASSPRREGGSYEQYF. CDR3 nucleotides: TGTGCCAGCAGCCCGCGGCGGGAGGGAGGGTCCTACGAGCAGTACTTC.

J is TRBJ1-4 and V is TRBV5-6; maybe TRBD1 (6 bases). Trimming left V 0 bases short and J 1 base short, with 10 bases between. Germline V CDR1 and CDR2: SGHDT, YYEEEE. CDR3 length: 16 residues. CDR3 sequence reads: CASSLDQGITNEKLFF. CDR3 nucleotides: TGTGCCAGCAGCTTGGACCAGGGGATAACTAATGAAAAACTGTTTTTT.

In this sample, this clone turned up once. The chain carries TRBV13 and TRBJ2-7, with 9 bases lining up with TRBD1. This CDR3 is built from 14 residues. Germline V CDR1 and CDR2: PRHDT, FYEKMQ (reference sequence). V was clipped by 4 bases and J by 3 bases; unmatched bases: 4. The CDR3 region has the DNA TGTGCCAGCAGCTCCGGGACAGGGAGCTACGAGCAGTACTTC. Protein product: CASSSGTGSYEQYF.

The chain combines TRBV27 with TRBJ2-6, with 12 bases identical to TRBD2. The CDR3 has 20 residues. The germline CDR1 and CDR2 sequences are MNHEY and SMNVEV (reference sequence). The ends lost 4 bases at V and 0 bases at J; junction bases unmatched: 10. The CDR3 loop reads CASSSMTSGSIGSGANVLTF. The DNA of the CDR3 is TGTGCCAGCAGTTCGATGACTAGCGGGAGTATAGGCTCTGGGGCCAACGTCCTGACTTTC. The variable domain in full, completed from reference TRBV27 and TRBJ2-6, reads EAQVTQNPRYLITVTGKKLTVTCSQNMNHEYMSWYRQDPGLGLRQIYYSMNVEVTDKGDVPEGYKVSRKEKRNFPLILESPSPNQTSLYFCASSSMTSGSIGSGANVLTFGAGSRLTVL.

The genes are TRBV10-1 and TRBJ2-3; the D gene is possibly TRBD1 (5 bases). V lost 0 bases to trimming and J lost 1 base, with 5 bases between them. CDR1 WNHNN and CDR2 SYGVQD come from the germline V gene (reference sequence). This CDR3 has 14 residues. In DNA, the CDR3 is TGCGCCAGCAGTGAGTCAGGGGGCACAGATACGCAGTATTTT. Its protein product is CASSESGGTDTQYF.

The chain employs TRBV5-1 and TRBJ2-5, with D tentatively TRBD2 (5 bases). In germline, CDR1 is SGHRS, CDR2 YFSETQ. Trimming removed 6 bases from V and 0 bases from J, with 9 bases in between. The CDR3 runs 13 residues. CDR3 coding DNA: TGCGCCAGCAATCCCGGGGACCAAGAGACCCAGTACTTC. Amino acids: CASNPGDQETQYF. The full variable domain, its missing parts supplied by reference TRBV5-1 and TRBJ2-5, is KAGVTQTPRYLIKTRGQQVTLSCSPISGHRSVSWYQQTPGQGLQFLFEYFSETQRNKGNFPGRFSGRQFSNSRSEMNVSTLELGDSALYLCASNPGDQETQYFGPGTRLLVL.

The CDR3 region has the DNA TGTGCCAGCAGTAGGGGGGGGGCCCGCAATGAGCAGTTCTTC. Translated: CASSRGGARNEQFF. The chain employs TRBV27 and TRBJ2-1; D perhaps matches TRBD2 (7 bases). The CDR3 covers 14 residues. V was shortened by 5 bases and J by 6 bases, with 14 bases between the two germline ends. Germline V gene lookup returns CDR1 MNHEY and CDR2 SMNVEV (reference sequence).

Here the CDR3 reads CASSLVGQGALGEQYF. In DNA, the CDR3 is TGCGCCAGCAGCTTGGTGGGGCAGGGGGCCCTCGGTGAGCAGTACTTC. V is TRBV5-1 and J is TRBJ2-7, with 8 bases fitting TRBD1. The germline V gene has CDR1 SGHRS and CDR2 YFSETQ. The CDR3 has 16 amino acids. Losses at the gene ends were 0 bases for V and 7 bases for J; bases not matched to a gene: 12. Using reference TRBV5-1 and TRBJ2-7 for the parts outside the CDR3, the full variable domain is KAGVTQTPRYLIKTRGQQVTLSCSPISGHRSVSWYQQTPGQGLQFLFEYFSETQRNKGNFPGRFSGRQFSNSRSEMNVSTLELGDSALYLCASSLVGQGALGEQYFGPGTRLTVT.

This clone came up once. This rearrangement joins TRBV12-5 to TRBJ2-1; 7 nucleotides match TRBD2. This CDR3 spans 16 amino acids. Germline V gives CDR1 LGHNT, CDR2 FRNRAP. After removal of 6 bases from V and 0 bases from J, the junction contained 8 bases not matched to a gene. CDR3 sequence (DNA): TGTGCTAGTGGCCGGGACTACGGTAGCTCCTACAATGAGCAGTTCTTC. Translation gives CASGRDYGSSYNEQFF.

The chain employs TRBV18 and TRBJ1-5; no clear D gene. Germline V gene data show CDR1 as KGHSH and CDR2 as LQKENI. The CDR3 has 15 amino acids. V shed 1 base and J shed 0 bases, with 7 bases lying between them. CDR3 bases: TGTGCCAGCTCACCACGGCAGGATAGCAATCAGCCCCAGCATTTT. This encodes CASSPRQDSNQPQHF. Supplemented by reference TRBV18 and TRBJ1-5, the full variable domain reads NAGVMQNPRHLVRRRGQEARLRCSPMKGHSHVYWYRQLPEEGLKFMVYLQKENIIDESGMPKERFSAEFPKEGPSILRIQQVVRGDSAAYFCASSPRQDSNQPQHFGDGTRLSIL.

This clone was picked up one time. The chain uses TRBV3-1 (or the pseudogene TRBV3-2) and TRBJ1-3, with 7 bases matching TRBD1. The V segment lost 6 bases and the J segment 0 bases; nucleotides outside the gene matches: 5. Germline CDR1 reads LGHDT; CDR2 reads YNNKEL (reference sequence). The CDR3 sequence is 15 residues long. CDR3 residues: CASSRDSHSGNTIYF. The CDR3 nucleotides read TGTGCCAGCAGTCGGGACAGCCACTCTGGAAACACCATATATTTT.

The rearrangement joins TRBV9 to TRBJ2-7; the D gene is possibly TRBD2 (6 bases). V shed 0 bases and J shed 3 bases, with 10 bases lying between them. The CDR3 is 14 amino acids. The V gene's germline CDR1 is SGDLS and CDR2 YYNGEE. The CDR3 here is CASSVGLGGYEQYF. In DNA form, the CDR3 reads TGTGCCAGCAGCGTAGGTTTGGGAGGCTACGAGCAGTACTTC.

The genes are TRBV11-2 and TRBJ2-5; perhaps TRBD2 as D (6 bases). The CDR3 is 18 residues long. V lost 1 base and J 4 bases, leaving 22 bases between the germline ends. CDR1 SGHAT and CDR2 FQNNGV come from the germline V gene. Here the CDR3 reads CASSLASSANIRGETQYF. As DNA, the CDR3 is TGTGCCAGCAGCTTAGCGTCTAGCGCAAACATAAGGGGAGAGACCCAGTACTTC.

The chain joins TRBV21-1 to TRBJ2-3; TRBD2 is the table's D call, not checked against the DNA. TRBV21-1 is a known pseudogene. This CDR3 region has 18 residues. The CDR3 here is CASSKPKLRAGEGNTQYF. CDR3 DNA: TGTGCCAGCAGCAAGCCTAAACTGAGAGCGGGAGAAGGGAATACGCAGTATTTT.